One sample yielded the 17 T cell receptor beta chains listed below, sequenced in a study of blood T cells in healthy people across ages. The use of a sample-barcoded 5' primer and a J-beta primer mix characterized a second PCR of about 7 to 12 cycles. TCRdb recomputed calls from the 5' RACE reads with MiXCR, one row per CDR3 protein. Altogether fewer than 900,000 distinct CDR3 sequences are present, approximately 43% being singletons, with the ten largest covering approximately 22%. The source material was blood. The receptors were sampled from a woman aged 60-70 years in good health.

Worth noting for this clonotype: It may be a read error: a sequence one base away is much more abundant. The CDR3 protein is CASSPSGTIGEQYF. CDR3 nucleotide sequence: TGTGCCAGCAGCCCTTCGGGGACTATCGGTGAGCAGTACTTC. This sequence joins TRBV7-2 and TRBJ2-5; 7 nucleotides match TRBD2. V shed 5 bases, J shed 11 bases, and the junction held 14 bases outside the gene matches. The CDR3 extends over 14 amino acids. Germline lookup yields CDR1 SGHTA and CDR2 FQGNSA. The whole variable domain, remainder taken from reference TRBV7-2 and TRBJ2-5, is GAGVSQSPSNKVTEKGKDVELRCDPISGHTALYWYRQSLGQGLEFLIYFQGNSAPDKSGLPSDRFSAERTGGSVSTLTIQRTQQEDSAVYLCASSPSGTIGEQYFGPGTRLLVL.

The sample holds a few counts of this clonotype. The genes are TRBV3-1 and TRBJ1-1; 7 nucleotides line up with TRBD1. The germline gives CDR1 LGHDT, CDR2 YNNKEL (reference sequence). V shed 2 bases, J shed 5 bases, and the junction held 5 bases outside the gene matches. This CDR3 comprises 14 residues. The CDR3 nucleotides read TGTGCCAGCAGCCAATCGGACAGGAGGACTGAAGCTTTCTTT. Its protein is CASSQSDRRTEAFF.

The sample holds many counts of this clonotype. The DNA of the CDR3 is TGCAGCGTTGGAGGAGTAGGCAGCTATGGCTACACCTTC. The encoded protein is CSVGGVGSYGYTF. The chain has TRBV29-1 and TRBJ1-2; D is uncertain. V shed 4 bases and J shed 4 bases, with 13 bases lying between them. CDR3 length: 13 residues. CDR1 is SQVTM and CDR2 is ANQGSEA in the germline V gene.

This clonotype was seen at least ten times. This chain uses TRBV20-1 with TRBJ2-7; no clear D gene. CDR1 is DFQATT and CDR2 is SNEGSKA in the germline V gene (reference sequence). CDR3 size: 10 residues. The germline V and J ends were trimmed by 6 bases and 6 bases, with 9 bases remaining between them. The CDR3 DNA reads as TGCAGTGCAGGTTGGCCCGAGCAGTACTTC. Its protein product is CSAGWPEQYF.

Comment on this clonotype: A much larger clone differs by one base, so this may be a read error. The CDR3 DNA follows: TGTGCCAGCAGTTATACCAGGGGCAGCGCAGATACGCAGTATTTT. Translated: CASSYTRGSADTQYF. This chain links TRBV12-3 or TRBV12-4 with TRBJ2-3; a weak D match, TRBD1 (6 bases). This CDR3 is 15 amino acids long. With 4 bases removed from V and 4 bases from J, the gap between germline ends came to 15 bases.

The sample holds one count of this clonotype. The chain uses TRBV27 and TRBJ2-1; D is perhaps TRBD2 (6 bases). V lost 8 bases and J lost 10, with 21 bases in between. Germline V gene data show CDR1 as MNHEY and CDR2 as SMNVEV (reference sequence). CDR3 length equals 14 residues. The CDR3 region is CASGYRDSPYEQFF. In DNA, the CDR3 is TGTGCCAGCGGTTACCGGGACTCCCCCTACGAGCAGTTCTTC.

The chain joins TRBV2 to TRBJ2-1; perhaps TRBD2 as D (6 bases). Trimming shortened V by 3 bases and J by 14 bases, and 17 bases separated the two germline ends. The CDR3 consists of 13 residues. Germline V lookup: CDR1 SNHLY, CDR2 FYNNEI. This CDR3 is CASSEGLASSEFF. The CDR3 DNA reads TGTGCCAGCAGTGAGGGGCTAGCGAGTTCGGAGTTCTTC.

CDR3 sequence reads: CASSPDREGDTQYF. The CDR3 coding sequence is TGCGCCAGCAGCCCGGACAGGGAAGGAGATACGCAGTATTTT. The chain couples TRBV5-1 to TRBJ2-3; 8 nucleotides match TRBD1. The V segment lost 4 bases and the J segment 5 bases; nucleotides outside the gene matches: 6. Germline CDR1 reads SGHRS; CDR2 reads YFSETQ. The CDR3 runs 14 residues.

The chain joins TRBV5-1 to TRBJ2-3; D is undetermined. V was cut by 0 bases and J by 2 bases, with 10 bases left in between. Germline V gives CDR1 SGHRS, CDR2 YFSETQ. This CDR3 region has 15 residues. CDR3 nucleotide sequence: TGCGCCAGCAGCTTGGAGAGGCTAGACACAGATACGCAGTATTTT. Its translation is CASSLERLDTDTQYF.

To note about this clonotype: A read error may explain this, as a much larger clone is one base away. The chain has TRBV9 and TRBJ2-3; D possibly corresponds to TRBD2 (6 bases). CDR3 length equals 15 residues. With 0 bases removed from V and 6 bases from J, the gap between germline ends came to 14 bases. CDR1 and CDR2 from the germline V gene are SGDLS and YYNGEE. CDR3 protein: CASSVGDFGGDTQYF. Here the CDR3 DNA reads TGTGCCAGCAGCGTAGGGGACTTCGGCGGGGATACGCAGTATTTT.

The chain joins TRBV28 to TRBJ1-1, with no clear D. This CDR3 is 18 amino acids long. The V gene lost 3 bases and the J gene lost 0 bases, with 20 bases spanning the gap. The V gene's germline CDR1 is MDHEN and CDR2 SYDVKM. The CDR3: CASSFSAGNRGVNTEAFF. The CDR3 bases are TGTGCCAGCAGTTTTTCCGCGGGCAATCGGGGTGTGAACACTGAAGCTTTCTTT.

The chain recombines TRBV20-1 with TRBJ2-5, with D hard to call. CDR1 DFQATT and CDR2 SNEGSKA come from the germline V gene (reference sequence). The CDR3 extends over 14 amino acids. V was trimmed by 3 bases and J by 4 bases, leaving 15 bases between them. In nucleotides, the CDR3 is TGCAGTGCTAGTCATATCGGGCAGAGAGAGACCCAGTACTTC. It codes for CSASHIGQRETQYF.

This clonotype was found once. This may be a read error: a much more frequent sequence differs by one nucleotide. J is TRBJ2-1 and V is TRBV12-3 or TRBV12-4, with D hard to call. The end of the DNA aligns better with TRBJ2-7, so the J call may be wrong. The CDR3 consists of 15 residues. The DNA of the CDR3 is TGTGCCAGCAGTCCCCGGCGGTCAGGCTACAATGAGCAGTACTTC. This gives the protein CASSPRRSGYNEQYF.

This clonotype was picked up many times. The genes are TRBV10-3 and TRBJ2-1; tentative D call: TRBD1 (5 bases). The CDR3 consists of 15 residues. V gave up 7 bases and J gave up 10 bases, with 23 bases separating them. Germline CDR1 is ENHRY and CDR2 is SYGVKD. CDR3 in DNA: TGTGCCATCATCGATCCGACAGCCCTATGGGCCGAGCAGTTCTTC. This codes for CAIIDPTALWAEQFF.

The chain is built from TRBV6-5 and TRBJ1-6, with unresolved D. The CDR3 has 16 residues. V lost 2 bases and J lost 5, with 13 bases in between. In germline, CDR1 is MNHEY, CDR2 SVGAGI. DNA for the CDR3: TGTGCCAGCAGTTACAGGTCGGGCGTGAATAATTCACCCCTCCACTTT. Residues: CASSYRSGVNNSPLHF.

A single count supports this clonotype. The chain combines TRBV5-4 with TRBJ2-1; D remains unclear. V was clipped by 3 bases and J by 3 bases, with 7 bases between them. CDR1 is SGHNT and CDR2 is YYREEE in the germline V gene (reference sequence). CDR3 size: 13 residues. The CDR3 spells CASSSTIYNEQFF. The CDR3 DNA reads as TGTGCCAGCAGCTCTACTATCTACAATGAGCAGTTCTTC. The entire variable domain, with the rest obtained from reference TRBV5-4 and TRBJ2-1, is as follows: ETGVTQSPTHLIKTRGQQVTLRCSSQSGHNTVSWYQQALGQGPQFIFQYYREEENGRGNFPPRFSGLQFPNYSSELNVNALELDDSALYLCASSSTIYNEQFFGPGTRLTVL.

In its sample, this clonotype was seen a few times. This may be a read error, as it is one base from a much larger clone. V gene TRBV3-1 combines with J gene TRBJ2-6; D possibly corresponds to TRBD1 (5 bases). This CDR3 contains 19 residues. The germline gives CDR1 LGHDT, CDR2 YNNKEL (reference sequence). CDR3 protein: CASSQESGSLFSGVNVLTF. The CDR3 DNA reads as TGTGCCAGCAGCCAAGAATCAGGGTCCCTTTTCTCTGGGGTCAACGTCCTGACTTTC.